This TCR beta chain emerged from a study of cytomegalovirus exposure and HLA in healthy donors. The overall study: Genotyping showed 81% of approximately 430 donors falling in the Caucasian-associated ancestry cluster. Study results and limitations: Indistinguishable V segments, including TRBV6-2 and TRBV6-3, were excluded. The later analysis indicated that the majority of CMV-associated TCR beta chains appeared HLA-restricted.

A remark on this clone: Its target is not known. One end of the junction does not line up with germline, which may come from a read error.

There are 14 residues in the CDR3. CDR1 SEHNR and CDR2 FQNEAQ come from the germline V gene (reference sequence). PCR amplification relied on 60 Vbeta primers (plus 13 Jbeta primers). Here immunoSEQ multiplex PCR was the method, and the copy in TCRdb shows in-frame clones only, minus some. Counted here are some 150,000 clones, 60% to 85% occurring once; the ten biggest clones make up over 2.5%. This rearrangement joins TRBV7-9 to TRBJ1-4; 10 nucleotides align to TRBD1. The TCR sequence derives from a man in his forties in good health and CMV-seropositive. Sequencing was performed on PBMCs. CDR3 in DNA: TGTTCCAGCAGCTCGGGACAGGGGAATGAAAAACTGTTTTTT. Its translation: CSSSSGQGNEKLFF.